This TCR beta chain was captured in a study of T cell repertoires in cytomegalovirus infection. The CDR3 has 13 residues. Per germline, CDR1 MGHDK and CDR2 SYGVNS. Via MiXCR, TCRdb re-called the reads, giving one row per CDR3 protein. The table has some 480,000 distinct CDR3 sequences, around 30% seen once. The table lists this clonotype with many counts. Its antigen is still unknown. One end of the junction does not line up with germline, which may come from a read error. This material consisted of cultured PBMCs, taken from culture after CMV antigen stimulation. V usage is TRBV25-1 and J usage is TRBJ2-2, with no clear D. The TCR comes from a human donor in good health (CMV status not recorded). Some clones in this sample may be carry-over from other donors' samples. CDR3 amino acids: CASSESGTGELFF. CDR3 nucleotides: TGTGCCAGCAGCGAATCCGGCACCGGGGAGCTGTTTTTT.